The sequence of this T cell receptor beta chain was determined in a study of T-cell reconstitution after alpha-beta-depleted transplantation in children. This clonotype was detected ten times or more. Its target is unknown. The junction does not match germline at one end; this may be a read error. Unique molecular identifiers were incorporated into the prepared TCRbeta library. TCRdb ran MiXCR on the PCR reads and lists one entry per CDR3 protein. The repertoire holds 800,000 to 1,000,000 distinct CDR3 sequences, about 29% seen once, with over 25% in the top ten. Germline CDR1 and CDR2: SGHRS and YFSETQ. The CDR3 is made up of 13 amino acids. Notes on the study in general: Surviving recipient cells, namely T cells and thymic progenitors, were the source of high day-60 TCRbeta diversity in some patients.

Here the sequenced sample was PBMCs, mostly from graft donor cells, taken 360 days after TCRalphabeta/CD19-depleted stem cell transplant. This chain links TRBV5-1 with TRBJ2-1, with D unclear. The TCR sequence derives from a boy younger than two who had a stem cell transplant for SCID, so the T cells may come from the graft donor. DNA of the CDR3: TGTGCCAGCAGCTTGGCCCAATACAATGAGCAGTTCTTC. As protein: CASSLAQYNEQFF.